A single sample is the source of the 2 T cell receptor beta chains below, sequenced in a study of cytomegalovirus exposure and HLA in healthy donors. Amplification used 60 Vbeta primers and 13 Jbeta primers. This table comes from immunoSEQ multiplex PCR, and its TCRdb copy is limited to in-frame clones, with some not included. The table has some 45,000 clones, around 90% seen once. The sequencing input was PBMCs. The receptors stem from a woman in her thirties or forties in good health and CMV-seropositive.

The rearrangement joins TRBV18 to TRBJ1-3; 7 bases are shared with TRBD1. V was pared by 0 bases and J by 4 bases, with 3 bases of the junction left unmatched. This CDR3 comprises 15 residues. Germline CDR1 and CDR2: KGHSH and LQKENI. The CDR3 region is CASSPPGQMGNTIYF. The CDR3 region has the DNA TGTGCCAGCTCACCACCGGGACAGATGGGAAACACCATATATTTT.

V usage is TRBV7-2 and J usage is TRBJ2-7, with 10 bases that match TRBD1. The V and J ends lost 7 bases and 1 base, in that order; junction bases with no gene match: 7. CDR3 size: 15 residues. Germline CDR1 is SGHTA and CDR2 is FQGNSA. The chain's CDR3 is CASTLSGQGSYEQYF. For the CDR3, the DNA is TGTGCCAGCACCCTATCGGGACAGGGGTCCTACGAGCAGTACTTC. Full variable domain (outside the CDR3, taken from reference TRBV7-2 and TRBJ2-7): GAGVSQSPSNKVTEKGKDVELRCDPISGHTALYWYRQSLGQGLEFLIYFQGNSAPDKSGLPSDRFSAERTGGSVSTLTIQRTQQEDSAVYLCASTLSGQGSYEQYFGPGTRLTVT.